This TCR beta chain stems from a study of blood T cell repertoires in COVID-19. The wider study: T cells, B-cell-depleted T cells, or PBMCs supplied cDNA or gDNA.

Produced via immunoSEQ multiplex PCR; TCRdb's table is partial and in-frame only. The sample includes under 350,000 clones, roughly 85% of them seen just once. Per the germline V gene, CDR1 is SGHNT and CDR2 is YYREEE (reference sequence). The CDR3 covers 13 residues. Trimming removed 2 bases from V and 4 bases from J, with 9 bases in between. Details on this clone: Other DNA sequences in this specimen translate into the identical CDR3.

This receptor was obtained from a human donor in a cohort sampled during active COVID-19. Sequencing was performed on peripheral blood. V is TRBV5-4 and J is TRBJ1-2; unclear D gene. This CDR3 reads CASSLGAGYGYTF. The CDR3, as DNA: TGTGCCAGCAGCTTAGGAGCCGGCTATGGCTACACCTTC.